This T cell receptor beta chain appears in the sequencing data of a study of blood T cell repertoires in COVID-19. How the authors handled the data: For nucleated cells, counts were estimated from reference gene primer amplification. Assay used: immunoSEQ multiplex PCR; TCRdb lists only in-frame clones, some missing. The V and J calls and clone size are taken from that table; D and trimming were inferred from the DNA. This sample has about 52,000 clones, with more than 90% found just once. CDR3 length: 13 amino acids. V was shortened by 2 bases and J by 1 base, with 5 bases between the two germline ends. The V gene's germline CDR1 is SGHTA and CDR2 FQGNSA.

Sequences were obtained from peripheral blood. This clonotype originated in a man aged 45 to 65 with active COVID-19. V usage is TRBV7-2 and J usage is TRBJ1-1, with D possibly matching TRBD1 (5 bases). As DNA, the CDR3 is TGTGCCAGCAGCTTAAGGGGGAACACTGAAGCTTTCTTT. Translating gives CASSLRGNTEAFF.